A selection of T cell receptor beta chains follows, all from one sample in a study of T cells after yellow fever vaccination. TCRdb passed the 5' RACE reads through MiXCR, listing each CDR3 protein once. The data contain roughly 120,000 distinct CDR3 sequences, about 7% of them seen just once; the ten biggest clones take up around 2.3%. Material: CD4+ T cells sorted from PBMCs, obtained 10 to 11 days after the first yellow fever vaccination. The receptors originated from a man aged 18 to 35 who received the YFV17D yellow fever vaccine. Both conserved end residues are part of each CDR3. The D gene is left open where the match is weak. Rows give clone size only sometimes, using once, few, many, or a class for an expanded clone.

v_gene: TRBV29-1
d_gene: NA
j_gene: TRBJ2-5
abundance: many
CDR3nt: TGCAGCGTTGAAGGAGTTGAATGGAAACCTGACCAAGAGACCCAGTACTTC
CDR3aa: CSVEGVEWKPDQETQYF

v_gene: TRBV5-1
d_gene: NA
j_gene: TRBJ1-6
abundance: many
CDR3nt: TGCGCCAGCAGCTTGCAACCCTCTAATTCACCCCTCCACTTT
CDR3aa: CASSLQPSNSPLHF

v_gene: TRBV12-3/TRBV12-4
d_gene: NA
j_gene: TRBJ2-1
abundance: many
CDR3nt: TGTGCCAGCAGTTTCCGGGGCCGCAACAATGAGCAGTTCTTC
CDR3aa: CASSFRGRNNEQFF

v_gene: TRBV5-8
d_gene: NA
j_gene: TRBJ2-1
abundance: many
CDR3nt: TGTGCCAGCAGCTTGGGCGGGGCTCCAAATGAGCAGTTCTTC
CDR3aa: CASSLGGAPNEQFF

v_gene: TRBV2
d_gene: NA
j_gene: TRBJ2-5
abundance: many
CDR3nt: TGTGCCAGCAGCCCGGACAGTTCCGAGACCCAGTACTTC
CDR3aa: CASSPDSSETQYF

v_gene: TRBV6-5
d_gene: NA
j_gene: TRBJ2-5
abundance: many
CDR3nt: TGTGCCAGCAGTTACCAATCAGGGTTAGGGGAGACCCAGTACTTC
CDR3aa: CASSYQSGLGETQYF

v_gene: TRBV12-3/TRBV12-4
d_gene: NA
j_gene: TRBJ2-5
abundance: many
CDR3nt: TGTGCCAGCAGCCTCGGGAGCCTCGAAGAGACCCAGTACTTC
CDR3aa: CASSLGSLEETQYF

v_gene: TRBV7-2
d_gene: TRBD1
j_gene: TRBJ2-1
abundance: many
CDR3nt: TGTGCCAGCAGCTTGGACAGGGCCAGGGTTCCGGAGCAGTTCTTC
CDR3aa: CASSLDRARVPEQFF

v_gene: TRBV12-5
d_gene: NA
j_gene: TRBJ1-5
abundance: many
CDR3nt: TGTGCTAGTGGTTTGAGACAGCCCCAGCATTTT
CDR3aa: CASGLRQPQHF

v_gene: TRBV5-1
d_gene: NA
j_gene: TRBJ2-1
abundance: many
CDR3nt: TGCGCCAGCAGCCGCCCAGAAAGGGGCTCCTACAATGAGCAGTTCTTC
CDR3aa: CASSRPERGSYNEQFF

v_gene: TRBV6-1
d_gene: TRBD1
j_gene: TRBJ2-2
abundance: many
CDR3nt: TGTGCCAGCAGTGAAGACAGGGGTACCGGGGAGCTGTTTTTT
CDR3aa: CASSEDRGTGELFF

v_gene: TRBV6-1
d_gene: TRBD1
j_gene: TRBJ1-5
abundance: many
CDR3nt: TGTGCCAGCAGCGACAGGGGGACTCAGCCCCAGCATTTT
CDR3aa: CASSDRGTQPQHF

v_gene: TRBV7-8
d_gene: NA
j_gene: TRBJ1-5
abundance: many
CDR3nt: TGTGCCAGCAGCTTAGTCAGATGGGGCAATCAGCCCCAGCATTTT
CDR3aa: CASSLVRWGNQPQHF

v_gene: TRBV11-3
d_gene: NA
j_gene: TRBJ2-1
abundance: NA
CDR3nt: TGTGCCAGCAGCTTAGAGGTCAACAATGAGCAGTTCTTC
CDR3aa: CASSLEVNNEQFF

v_gene: TRBV7-2
d_gene: NA
j_gene: TRBJ2-3
abundance: many
CDR3nt: TGTGCCAGCAGCTTATATGGCGGGCCTCAAACAGATACGCAGTATTTT
CDR3aa: CASSLYGGPQTDTQYF

v_gene: TRBV4-3
d_gene: NA
j_gene: TRBJ1-3
abundance: many
CDR3nt: TGCGCCAGCAGCGGGACTTGGGGACCTGGAAACACCATATATTTT
CDR3aa: CASSGTWGPGNTIYF

v_gene: TRBV27
d_gene: NA
j_gene: TRBJ2-5
abundance: NA
CDR3nt: TGTGCCAGCCGCCCCTTTCCGGGACTCGCAGAGGGGACCCAGTACTTC
CDR3aa: CASRPFPGLAEGTQYF

v_gene: TRBV24-1
d_gene: NA
j_gene: TRBJ1-2
abundance: many
CDR3nt: TGTGCCACCAGCCGAGGGGGGGACTATGGCTACACCTTC
CDR3aa: CATSRGGDYGYTF

v_gene: TRBV14
d_gene: TRBD2
j_gene: TRBJ2-3
abundance: NA
CDR3nt: TGTGCCAGCAGCCAAGATGGGGCGAGAAAGCGGGGGGATAGCACAGATACGCAGTATTTT
CDR3aa: CASSQDGARKRGDSTDTQYF

v_gene: TRBV7-9
d_gene: NA
j_gene: TRBJ2-5
abundance: many
CDR3nt: TGTGCCAGCAGCAAGGCCGGTGGGGGAGAGACCCAGTACTTC
CDR3aa: CASSKAGGGETQYF

v_gene: TRBV5-1
d_gene: TRBD1
j_gene: TRBJ1-1
abundance: many
CDR3nt: TGCGCCAGCAGCGGACAGGGTGCCACTGAAGCTTTCTTT
CDR3aa: CASSGQGATEAFF

v_gene: TRBV6-1
d_gene: NA
j_gene: TRBJ2-5
abundance: many
CDR3nt: TGTGCCAGCAGTGCCCGCGCCCGGGGGCGAGAGACCCAGTACTTC
CDR3aa: CASSARARGRETQYF

v_gene: TRBV10-3
d_gene: NA
j_gene: TRBJ1-5
abundance: many
CDR3nt: TGTGCCATCAGGGAGGACAGCGGGGAGCCCCAGCATTTT
CDR3aa: CAIREDSGEPQHF

v_gene: TRBV5-1
d_gene: TRBD1
j_gene: TRBJ2-6
abundance: NA
CDR3nt: TGCGCCAGCAGCTACCGGGACAGAGAAACTGGGGCCAACGTCCTGACTTTC
CDR3aa: CASSYRDRETGANVLTF

v_gene: TRBV7-2
d_gene: NA
j_gene: TRBJ2-4
abundance: many
CDR3nt: TGTGCCAGCAGCTTAGAGAAAAACATTCAGTACTTC
CDR3aa: CASSLEKNIQYF

v_gene: TRBV5-1
d_gene: NA
j_gene: TRBJ2-1
abundance: many
CDR3nt: TGCGCCAGCAGCGCCCACGGGACGATGGCCAATGAGCAGTTCTTC
CDR3aa: CASSAHGTMANEQFF

v_gene: TRBV21-1
d_gene: NA
j_gene: TRBJ1-2
abundance: NA
CDR3nt: TGTGCCAGCAGCAAAGAGGCAGGTTCGAGTGGCTACACCTTC
CDR3aa: CASSKEAGSSGYTF

v_gene: TRBV19
d_gene: TRBD1
j_gene: TRBJ2-1
abundance: many
CDR3nt: TGTGCCAGTAGTATAGGGACAGGGGGTAGCTCCTACAATGAGCAGTTCTTC
CDR3aa: CASSIGTGGSSYNEQFF

v_gene: TRBV7-9
d_gene: TRBD1
j_gene: TRBJ2-3
abundance: few
CDR3nt: TGTGCCAGCAGCTTAGGGACAGGCTCGCGGGATACGCAGTATTTT
CDR3aa: CASSLGTGSRDTQYF

v_gene: TRBV7-2
d_gene: TRBD2
j_gene: TRBJ2-1
abundance: few
CDR3nt: TGTGCCAGCAGCGTCCTCCCCGGGACTAGCGGGTACCCCCCGAGCTCCTACAATGAGCAGTTCTTC
CDR3aa: CASSVLPGTSGYPPSSYNEQFF

v_gene: TRBV5-1
d_gene: NA
j_gene: TRBJ2-5
abundance: many
CDR3nt: TGCGCCAGCAGCGTAGAAGAGACCCAGTACTTC
CDR3aa: CASSVEETQYF

v_gene: TRBV12-3/TRBV12-4
d_gene: TRBD1
j_gene: TRBJ2-7
abundance: many
CDR3nt: TGTGCCAGCAGTTTCAGGACCGGGACAGGGGCGAGGTCCGAGCAGTACTTC
CDR3aa: CASSFRTGTGARSEQYF

v_gene: TRBV18
d_gene: NA
j_gene: TRBJ2-7
abundance: many
CDR3nt: TGTGCCAGCTCACCCCGACTGCAGACAAGATCCTACGAGCAGTACTTC
CDR3aa: CASSPRLQTRSYEQYF

v_gene: TRBV7-2
d_gene: NA
j_gene: TRBJ2-1
abundance: many
CDR3nt: TGTGCCAGCAGCAACCAGCCGGGTAGGGAGCAGTTCTTC
CDR3aa: CASSNQPGREQFF

v_gene: TRBV6-1
d_gene: NA
j_gene: TRBJ2-5
abundance: many
CDR3nt: TGTGCCAGCAGTGAAATTCCGGGGGCGGAACGAGAGACCCAGTACTTC
CDR3aa: CASSEIPGAERETQYF

v_gene: TRBV5-4
d_gene: TRBD1
j_gene: TRBJ2-2
abundance: many
CDR3nt: TGTGCCAGCAGCGTCGGACAGGCGGTCACCGGGGAGCTGTTTTTT
CDR3aa: CASSVGQAVTGELFF

v_gene: TRBV25-1
d_gene: NA
j_gene: TRBJ1-5
abundance: many
CDR3nt: TGTGCCAGCAGTGAATCGGGGTCCGGTTTTTCGCAGCCCCAGCATTTT
CDR3aa: CASSESGSGFSQPQHF

v_gene: TRBV25-1
d_gene: TRBD1
j_gene: TRBJ1-2
abundance: few
CDR3nt: TGTGCCAGCAGAGTTTCAGGGGGCGGCTACACCTTC
CDR3aa: CASRVSGGGYTF

v_gene: TRBV2
d_gene: TRBD2
j_gene: TRBJ2-2
abundance: many
CDR3nt: TGTGCCAGCAGTGGATCTAGCGGCCTAACCGGGGAGCTGTTTTTT
CDR3aa: CASSGSSGLTGELFF

v_gene: TRBV5-1
d_gene: NA
j_gene: TRBJ2-3
abundance: NA
CDR3nt: TGCGCCAGCAGCTCCTCCGGGGCTAGAGCCACAGATACGCAGTATTTT
CDR3aa: CASSSSGARATDTQYF

v_gene: TRBV15
d_gene: NA
j_gene: TRBJ2-5
abundance: many
CDR3nt: TGTGCCACCAGCAGAGATCGGGGGGCCGAGACCCAGTACTTC
CDR3aa: CATSRDRGAETQYF

v_gene: TRBV7-2
d_gene: NA
j_gene: TRBJ2-3
abundance: few
CDR3nt: TGTGCCAGCAGTAGAGACAGGCCGAGCACAGATACGCAGTATTTT
CDR3aa: CASSRDRPSTDTQYF

v_gene: TRBV5-1
d_gene: TRBD1
j_gene: TRBJ2-1
abundance: many
CDR3nt: TGCGCCAGCAGCTTGGGGTGGACAGGGTATACTTCAAGCTCCTACAATGAGCAGTTCTTC
CDR3aa: CASSLGWTGYTSSSYNEQFF

v_gene: TRBV11-2
d_gene: NA
j_gene: TRBJ2-5
abundance: NA
CDR3nt: TGTGCCAGCAGCTTAGGGGTGGGACAAGAGACCCAGTACTTC
CDR3aa: CASSLGVGQETQYF

v_gene: TRBV5-1
d_gene: NA
j_gene: TRBJ1-4
abundance: many
CDR3nt: TGCGCCAGCAGCCCCCAGACGGGCGCAACTAATGAAAAACTGTTTTTT
CDR3aa: CASSPQTGATNEKLFF

v_gene: TRBV5-6
d_gene: TRBD1
j_gene: TRBJ1-1
abundance: many
CDR3nt: TGTGCCAGCAGCACGGGACAGGGGGCTAAAGCTTTCTTT
CDR3aa: CASSTGQGAKAFF

v_gene: TRBV7-6
d_gene: NA
j_gene: TRBJ2-5
abundance: few
CDR3nt: TGTGCCAGCAGTTCACCCGGGGAGACCCAGTACTTC
CDR3aa: CASSSPGETQYF

v_gene: TRBV20-1
d_gene: TRBD1
j_gene: TRBJ1-2
abundance: many
CDR3nt: TGCAGTGCAATTACAGGGGTGGATGGCTACACCTTC
CDR3aa: CSAITGVDGYTF

v_gene: TRBV5-1
d_gene: TRBD1
j_gene: TRBJ1-6
abundance: many
CDR3nt: TGCGCCAGCAGCTTGCGGTCAGGGGGCGGCTCACCCCTCCACTTT
CDR3aa: CASSLRSGGGSPLHF

v_gene: TRBV7-3
d_gene: NA
j_gene: TRBJ2-2
abundance: many
CDR3nt: TGTGCCAGCAGCTTAATCTCTGGTGGTACCGGGGAGCTGTTTTTT
CDR3aa: CASSLISGGTGELFF

v_gene: TRBV20-1
d_gene: NA
j_gene: TRBJ1-1
abundance: NA
CDR3nt: TGCAGTGCTAGATACGGGGTTAGGACTGAAGCTTTCTTT
CDR3aa: CSARYGVRTEAFF

v_gene: TRBV27
d_gene: TRBD2
j_gene: TRBJ2-1
abundance: many
CDR3nt: TGTGCCAGCAGTATCGCGGGGGGGACCTACAATGAGCAGTTCTTC
CDR3aa: CASSIAGGTYNEQFF

v_gene: TRBV11-2
d_gene: NA
j_gene: TRBJ2-4
abundance: many
CDR3nt: TGTGCCAGCAGCTTAGTAGGCGCTACCAAAAACATTCAGTACTTC
CDR3aa: CASSLVGATKNIQYF

v_gene: TRBV7-6
d_gene: TRBD1
j_gene: TRBJ1-5
abundance: many
CDR3nt: TGTGCCAGCAGCCGGACGGGACAGGGGACTTTTACCAATCAGCCCCAGCATTTT
CDR3aa: CASSRTGQGTFTNQPQHF

v_gene: TRBV7-2
d_gene: TRBD1
j_gene: TRBJ1-2
abundance: NA
CDR3nt: TGTGCCAGCACCCGACAGGGAGACTATGGCTACACCTTC
CDR3aa: CASTRQGDYGYTF

v_gene: TRBV9
d_gene: NA
j_gene: TRBJ2-3
abundance: many
CDR3nt: TGTGCCAGCAGCGTAGTCCCCAGCGGACGCACAGATACGCAGTATTTT
CDR3aa: CASSVVPSGRTDTQYF

v_gene: TRBV20-1
d_gene: TRBD2
j_gene: TRBJ2-1
abundance: NA
CDR3nt: TGCAGTGCTAGAGAGGTTAGCGGGGGGGCCTACAATGAGCAGTTCTTC
CDR3aa: CSAREVSGGAYNEQFF

v_gene: TRBV11-2
d_gene: TRBD2
j_gene: TRBJ2-2
abundance: few
CDR3nt: TGTGCCAGCAGCCTCGGACTAGCGGGGGGCTCCAACACCGGGGAGCTGTTTTTT
CDR3aa: CASSLGLAGGSNTGELFF

v_gene: TRBV7-2
d_gene: TRBD2
j_gene: TRBJ2-1
abundance: many
CDR3nt: TGTGCCAGCAGCTTAGGGTTTAGCGGGGGGGCCATCAATGAGCAGTTCTTC
CDR3aa: CASSLGFSGGAINEQFF

v_gene: TRBV7-2
d_gene: NA
j_gene: TRBJ2-5
abundance: many
CDR3nt: TGTGCCAGCAGCTTTGCAGGCCAAGAGACCCAGTACTTC
CDR3aa: CASSFAGQETQYF